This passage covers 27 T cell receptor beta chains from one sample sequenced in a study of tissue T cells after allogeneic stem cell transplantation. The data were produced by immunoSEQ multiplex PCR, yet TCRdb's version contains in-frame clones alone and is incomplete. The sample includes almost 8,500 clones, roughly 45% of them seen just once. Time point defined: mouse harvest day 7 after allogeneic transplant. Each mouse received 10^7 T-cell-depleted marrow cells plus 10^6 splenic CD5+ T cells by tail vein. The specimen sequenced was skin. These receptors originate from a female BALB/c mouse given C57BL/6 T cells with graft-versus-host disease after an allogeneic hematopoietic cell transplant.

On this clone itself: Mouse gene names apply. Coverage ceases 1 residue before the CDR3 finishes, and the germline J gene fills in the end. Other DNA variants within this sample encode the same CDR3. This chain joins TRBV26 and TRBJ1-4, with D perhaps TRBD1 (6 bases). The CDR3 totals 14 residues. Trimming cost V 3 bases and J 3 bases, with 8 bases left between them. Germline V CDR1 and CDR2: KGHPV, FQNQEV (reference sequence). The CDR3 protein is CASSLQGANERLFF. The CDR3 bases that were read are TGTGCCAGCAGTCTACAGGGAGCCAACGAAAGATTATTT. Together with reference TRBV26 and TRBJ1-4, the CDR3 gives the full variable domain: NSKVIQTPRYLVKGQGQKAKMRCIPEKGHPVVFWYQQNKNNEFKFLINFQNQEVLQQIDMTEKRFSAECPSNSPCSLEIQSSEAGDSALYLCASSLQGANERLFFGHGTKLSVL.

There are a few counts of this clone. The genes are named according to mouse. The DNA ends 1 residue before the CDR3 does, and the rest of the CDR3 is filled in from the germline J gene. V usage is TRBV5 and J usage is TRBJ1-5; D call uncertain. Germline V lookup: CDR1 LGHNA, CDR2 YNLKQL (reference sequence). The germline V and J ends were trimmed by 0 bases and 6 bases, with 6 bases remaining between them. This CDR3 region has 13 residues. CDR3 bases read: TGTGCCAGCAGCCAAGATCGCAGCCAGGCTCCGCTT. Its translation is CASSQDRSQAPL. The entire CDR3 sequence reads CASSQDRSQAPLF.

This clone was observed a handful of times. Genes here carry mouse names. The sequenced part of the CDR3 DNA is TGTGGTGCTAGAGGGGACAGGGGGTCCTATGAACAGTAC. Translation gives CGARGDRGSYEQY. The entire CDR3 reads CGARGDRGSYEQYF. V is TRBV20 and J is TRBJ2-7, with TRBD1 matching over 11 bases. The CDR3 goes on 1 residue after the read ends, and that part is filled in from the germline J gene. Trimming took 3 bases from V and 1 from J; bases not matched to a gene: 2. Per germline, CDR1 GFQATS and CDR2 STVNSAI. This CDR3 has 14 residues. The complete variable domain, with remaining parts taken from reference TRBV20 and TRBJ2-7, reads GALVYQYPRRTICKSGTSMRMECQAVGFQATSVAWYRQSPQKTFELIALSTVNSAIKYEQNFTQEKFPISHPNLSFSSMTVLNAYLEDRGLYLCGARGDRGSYEQYFGPGTRLTVL.

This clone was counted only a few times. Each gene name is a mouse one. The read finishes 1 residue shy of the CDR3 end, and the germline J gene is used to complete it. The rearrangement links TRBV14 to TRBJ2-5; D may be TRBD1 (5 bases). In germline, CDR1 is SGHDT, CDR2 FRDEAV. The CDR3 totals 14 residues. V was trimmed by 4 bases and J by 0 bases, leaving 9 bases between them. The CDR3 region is CASSLTDNQDTQYF. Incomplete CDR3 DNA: TGTGCCAGCAGTCTGACAGATAACCAAGACACCCAGTAC.

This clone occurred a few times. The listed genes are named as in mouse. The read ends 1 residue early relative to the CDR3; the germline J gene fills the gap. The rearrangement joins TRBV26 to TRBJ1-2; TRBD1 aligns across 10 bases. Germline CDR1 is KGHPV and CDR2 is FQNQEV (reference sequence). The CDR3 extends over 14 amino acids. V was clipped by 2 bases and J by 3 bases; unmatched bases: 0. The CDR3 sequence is CASSLGTGDSDYTF. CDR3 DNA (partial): TGTGCCAGCAGTCTGGGGACAGGGGACTCCGACTACACC.

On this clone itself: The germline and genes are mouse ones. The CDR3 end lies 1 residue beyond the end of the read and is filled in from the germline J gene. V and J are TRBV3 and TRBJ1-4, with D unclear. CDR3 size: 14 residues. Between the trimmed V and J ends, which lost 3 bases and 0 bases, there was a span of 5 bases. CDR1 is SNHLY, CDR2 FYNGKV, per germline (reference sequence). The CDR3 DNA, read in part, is TGTGCCAGCAGCTTCGAGCTTTCCAACGAAAGATTATTT. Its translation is CASSFELSNERLF. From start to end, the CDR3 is CASSFELSNERLFF.

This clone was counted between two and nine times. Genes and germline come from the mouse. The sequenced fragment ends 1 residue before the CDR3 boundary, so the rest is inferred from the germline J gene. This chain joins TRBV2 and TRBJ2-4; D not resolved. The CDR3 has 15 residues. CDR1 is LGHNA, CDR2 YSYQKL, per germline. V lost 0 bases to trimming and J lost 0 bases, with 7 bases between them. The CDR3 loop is CASSQETSSQNTLYF. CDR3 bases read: TGTGCCAGCAGCCAAGAGACTTCTAGTCAAAACACCTTGTAC.

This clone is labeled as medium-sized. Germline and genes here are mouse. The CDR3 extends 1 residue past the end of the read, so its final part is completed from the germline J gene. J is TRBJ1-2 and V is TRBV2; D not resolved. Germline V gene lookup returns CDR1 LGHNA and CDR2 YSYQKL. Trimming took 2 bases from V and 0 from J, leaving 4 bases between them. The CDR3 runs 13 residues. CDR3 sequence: CASSQTTNSDYTF. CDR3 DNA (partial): TGTGCCAGCAGCCAAACAACAAACTCCGACTACACC.

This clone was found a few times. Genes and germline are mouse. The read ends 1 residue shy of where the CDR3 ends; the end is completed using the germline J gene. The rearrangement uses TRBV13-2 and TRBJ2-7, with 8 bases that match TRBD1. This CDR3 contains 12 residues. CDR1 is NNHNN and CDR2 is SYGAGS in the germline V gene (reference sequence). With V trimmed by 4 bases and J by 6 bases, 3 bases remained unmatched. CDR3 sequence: CASGIRGREQYF. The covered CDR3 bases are TGTGCCAGCGGTATCAGGGGGCGTGAACAGTAC.

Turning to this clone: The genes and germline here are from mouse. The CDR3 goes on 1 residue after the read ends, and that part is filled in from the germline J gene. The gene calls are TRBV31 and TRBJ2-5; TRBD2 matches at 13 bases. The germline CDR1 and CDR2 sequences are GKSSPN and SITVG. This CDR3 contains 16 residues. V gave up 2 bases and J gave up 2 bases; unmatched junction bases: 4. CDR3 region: CAWSGLGGRSQDTQYF. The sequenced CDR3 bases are TGTGCCTGGAGTGGACTGGGGGGGCGCTCCCAAGACACCCAGTAC.

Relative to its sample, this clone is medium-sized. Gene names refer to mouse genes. The CDR3 loop reads CASSEGISNERLFF. CDR3 DNA (partial): TGTGCCAGCAGTGAGGGCATTTCCAACGAAAGATTATTT. The rearrangement joins TRBV26 to TRBJ1-4, with D uncertain. Read sequence stops 1 residue before the CDR3 end, and the germline J gene provides the missing end. The CDR3 spans 14 residues. Per the germline V gene, CDR1 is KGHPV and CDR2 is FQNQEV (reference sequence). Trimming removed 5 bases at V and 0 bases at J, with 7 bases between.

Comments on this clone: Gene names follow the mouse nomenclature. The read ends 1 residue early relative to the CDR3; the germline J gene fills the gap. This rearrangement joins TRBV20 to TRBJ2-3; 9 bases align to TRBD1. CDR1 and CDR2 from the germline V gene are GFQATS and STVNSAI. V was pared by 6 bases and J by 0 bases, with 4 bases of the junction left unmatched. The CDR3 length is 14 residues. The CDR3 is CGAGQGSSAETLYF. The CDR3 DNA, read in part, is TGTGGTGCCGGACAGGGGTCTAGTGCAGAAACGCTGTAT. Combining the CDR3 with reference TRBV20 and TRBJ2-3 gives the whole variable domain GALVYQYPRRTICKSGTSMRMECQAVGFQATSVAWYRQSPQKTFELIALSTVNSAIKYEQNFTQEKFPISHPNLSFSSMTVLNAYLEDRGLYLCGAGQGSSAETLYFGSGTRLTVL.

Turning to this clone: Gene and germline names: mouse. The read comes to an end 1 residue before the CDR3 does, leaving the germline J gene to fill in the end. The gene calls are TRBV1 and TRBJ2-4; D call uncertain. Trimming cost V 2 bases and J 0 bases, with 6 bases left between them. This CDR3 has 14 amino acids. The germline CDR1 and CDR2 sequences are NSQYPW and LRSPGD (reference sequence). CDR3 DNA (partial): TGCACCTGCAGTGCACAAACTAGTCAAAACACCTTGTAC. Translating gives CTCSAQTSQNTLY. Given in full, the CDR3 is CTCSAQTSQNTLYF.

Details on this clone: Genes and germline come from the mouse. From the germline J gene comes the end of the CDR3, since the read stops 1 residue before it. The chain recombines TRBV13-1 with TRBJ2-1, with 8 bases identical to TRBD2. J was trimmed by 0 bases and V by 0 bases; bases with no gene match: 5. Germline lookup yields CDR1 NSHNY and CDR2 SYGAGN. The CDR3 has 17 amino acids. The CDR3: CASSDALGGYNYAEQFF. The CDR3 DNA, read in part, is TGTGCCAGCAGTGATGCCCTGGGGGGCTATAACTATGCTGAGCAGTTC.

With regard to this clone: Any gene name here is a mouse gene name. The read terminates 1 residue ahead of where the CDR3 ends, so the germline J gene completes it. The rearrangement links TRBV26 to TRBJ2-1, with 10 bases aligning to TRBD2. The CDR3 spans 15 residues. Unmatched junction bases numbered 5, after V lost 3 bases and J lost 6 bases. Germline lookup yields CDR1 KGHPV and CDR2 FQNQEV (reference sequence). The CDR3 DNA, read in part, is TGTGCCAGCAGTCTCTGGGGGGGCGCCTTTGCTGAGCAGTTC. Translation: CASSLWGGAFAEQF. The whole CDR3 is CASSLWGGAFAEQFF.

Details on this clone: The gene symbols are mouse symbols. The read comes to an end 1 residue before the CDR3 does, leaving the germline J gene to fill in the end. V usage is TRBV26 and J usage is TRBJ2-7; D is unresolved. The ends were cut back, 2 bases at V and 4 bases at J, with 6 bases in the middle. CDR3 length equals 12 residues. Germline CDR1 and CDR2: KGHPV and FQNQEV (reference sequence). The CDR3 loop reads CASSLDKYEQYF. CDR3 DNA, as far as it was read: TGTGCCAGCAGTCTGGACAAATATGAACAGTAC.

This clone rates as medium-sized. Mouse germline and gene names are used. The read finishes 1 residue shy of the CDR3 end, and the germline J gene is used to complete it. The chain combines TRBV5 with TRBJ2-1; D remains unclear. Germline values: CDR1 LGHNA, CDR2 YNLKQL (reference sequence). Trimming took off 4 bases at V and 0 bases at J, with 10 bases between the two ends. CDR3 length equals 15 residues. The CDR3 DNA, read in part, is TGTGCCAGCAGCCCCCCCAGGAATAACTATGCTGAGCAGTTC. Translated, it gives CASSPPRNNYAEQF. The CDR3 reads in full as CASSPPRNNYAEQFF.

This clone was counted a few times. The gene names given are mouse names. The DNA read from the CDR3 is TGTGCCAGCACGAGGGAGGGCTATGCTGAGCAGTTC. This sequence encodes CASTREGYAEQF. The whole CDR3 is CASTREGYAEQFF. The gene calls are TRBV19 and TRBJ2-1; D is unresolved. From the germline J gene comes the end of the CDR3, since the read stops 1 residue before it. The V and J ends lost 6 bases and 3 bases respectively, with 10 bases between them. The CDR3 totals 13 residues. The germline V gene encodes CDR1 FNHDT and CDR2 SITEND (reference sequence).

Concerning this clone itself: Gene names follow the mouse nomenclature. This CDR3 is CASSRRQGNTEVFF. The sequenced CDR3 bases are TGTGCCAGCAGTCGGAGACAGGGGAACACAGAAGTCTTC. The chain has TRBV26 and TRBJ1-1; 7 bases are shared with TRBD1. From the germline J gene comes the end of the CDR3, since the read stops 1 residue before it. The CDR3 is made up of 14 amino acids. Germline CDR1 is KGHPV and CDR2 is FQNQEV (reference sequence). Trimming cost V 4 bases and J 1 base; bases outside gene matches: 3.

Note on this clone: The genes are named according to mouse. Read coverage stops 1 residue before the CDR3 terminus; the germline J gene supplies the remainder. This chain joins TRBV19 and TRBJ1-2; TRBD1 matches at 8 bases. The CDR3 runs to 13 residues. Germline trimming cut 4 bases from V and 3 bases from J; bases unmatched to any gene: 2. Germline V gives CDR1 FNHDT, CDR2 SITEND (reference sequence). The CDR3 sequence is CASSLDRDSDYTF. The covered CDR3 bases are TGTGCCAGCAGTTTGGACAGGGACTCCGACTACACC.

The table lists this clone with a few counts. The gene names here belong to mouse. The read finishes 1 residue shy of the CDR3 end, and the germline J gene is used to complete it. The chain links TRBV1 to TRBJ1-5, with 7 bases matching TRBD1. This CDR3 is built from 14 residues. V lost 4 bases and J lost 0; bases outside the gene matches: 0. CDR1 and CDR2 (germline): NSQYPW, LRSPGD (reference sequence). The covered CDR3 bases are TGCACCTGCAGTGGGGACAGTAACAACCAGGCTCCGCTT. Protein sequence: CTCSGDSNNQAPL. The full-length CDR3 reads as CTCSGDSNNQAPLF.

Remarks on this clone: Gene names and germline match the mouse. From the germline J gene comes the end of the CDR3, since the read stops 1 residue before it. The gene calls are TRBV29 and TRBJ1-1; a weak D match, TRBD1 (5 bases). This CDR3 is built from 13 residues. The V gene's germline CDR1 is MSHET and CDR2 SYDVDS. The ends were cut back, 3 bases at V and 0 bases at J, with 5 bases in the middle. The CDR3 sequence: CASSLGPNTEVFF. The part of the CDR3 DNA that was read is TGTGCTAGCAGTTTGGGGCCAAACACAGAAGTCTTC.

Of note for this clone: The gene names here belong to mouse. CDR3 bases read: TGTGCCAGCAGTCTGCGGAGGGACTCCGACTACACC. This translates into CASSLRRDSDYT. The whole CDR3 protein reads CASSLRRDSDYTF. The V gene is TRBV26, the J gene TRBJ1-2; no firm D call. The read ends 1 residue early relative to the CDR3; the germline J gene fills the gap. V lost 2 bases, J lost 3 bases, and 7 bases lay in between. This CDR3 spans 13 amino acids. From germline, CDR1 is KGHPV and CDR2 FQNQEV (reference sequence).

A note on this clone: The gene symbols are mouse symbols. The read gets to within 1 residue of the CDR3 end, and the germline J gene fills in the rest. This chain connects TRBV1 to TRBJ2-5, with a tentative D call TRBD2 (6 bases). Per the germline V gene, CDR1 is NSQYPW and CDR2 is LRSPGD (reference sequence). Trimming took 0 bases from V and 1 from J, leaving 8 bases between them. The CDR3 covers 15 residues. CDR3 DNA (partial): TGCACCTGCAGTGCAGACTGGGGTCACCAAGACACCCAGTAC. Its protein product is CTCSADWGHQDTQY. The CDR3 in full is CTCSADWGHQDTQYF.

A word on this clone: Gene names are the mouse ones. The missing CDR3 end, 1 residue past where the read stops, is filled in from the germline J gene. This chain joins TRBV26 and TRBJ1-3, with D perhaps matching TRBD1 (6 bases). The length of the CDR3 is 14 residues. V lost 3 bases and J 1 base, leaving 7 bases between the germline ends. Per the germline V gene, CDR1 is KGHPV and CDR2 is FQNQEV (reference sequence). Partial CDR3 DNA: TGTGCCAGCAGTCTTACAGGGTCTGGAAATACGCTCTAT. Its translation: CASSLTGSGNTLY. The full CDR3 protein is CASSLTGSGNTLYF.

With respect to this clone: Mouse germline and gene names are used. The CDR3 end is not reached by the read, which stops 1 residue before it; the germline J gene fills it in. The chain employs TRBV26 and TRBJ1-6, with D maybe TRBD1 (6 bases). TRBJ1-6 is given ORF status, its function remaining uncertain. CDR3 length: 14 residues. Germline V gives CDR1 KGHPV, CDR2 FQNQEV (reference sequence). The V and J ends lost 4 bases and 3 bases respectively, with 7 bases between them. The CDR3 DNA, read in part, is TGTGCCAGCAGTCAGGGACACTATAATTCGCCCCTCTAC. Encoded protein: CASSQGHYNSPLY. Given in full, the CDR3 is CASSQGHYNSPLYF.

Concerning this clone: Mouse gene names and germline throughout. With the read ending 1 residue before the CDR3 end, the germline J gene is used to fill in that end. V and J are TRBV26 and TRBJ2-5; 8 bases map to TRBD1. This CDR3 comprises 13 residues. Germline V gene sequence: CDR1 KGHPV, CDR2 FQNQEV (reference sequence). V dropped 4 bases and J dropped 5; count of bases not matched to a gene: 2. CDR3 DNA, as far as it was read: TGTGCCAGCAGTCGCAGGGGGCGAGACACCCAGTAC. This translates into CASSRRGRDTQY. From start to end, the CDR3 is CASSRRGRDTQYF.